Included here is one T cell receptor beta chain sequence, with context. Its cognate antigen is unknown. Germline V gene data show CDR1 as GTSNPN and CDR2 as SVGIG (reference sequence). The CDR3 contains 13 residues. Trimming pared 3 bases from V and 6 bases from J, leaving 11 bases between. The PCR was carried out with 60 Vbeta primers and 13 Jbeta primers. This table comes from immunoSEQ multiplex PCR, and its TCRdb copy is limited to in-frame clones, with some not included. Its table lists around 190,000 clones. The data derive from a study of cytomegalovirus exposure and HLA in healthy donors. In the study overall: Findings of an earlier analysis included 110 million or so unique TCR beta sequences from some 190 million T cells. Study observations and caveats: DRB1 had the most TCR associations and HLA-C the fewest, a later analysis found, with rates varying by HLA locus. Available immune exposure information was restricted to CMV serostatus only. According to a later analysis, donors in an Asian-associated ancestry cluster reportedly had fewer N-insertions than the approximately 670-donor mean.

Material: PBMCs. This TCR came from a woman aged 25 to 39 in good health and CMV-seropositive. The V and J genes are TRBV30 and TRBJ2-2; D is unresolved. The DNA for the CDR3 is TGTGCCTGGAGCGGGTTTGTGGCCGGGGAGCTGTTTTTT. This translates into CAWSGFVAGELFF.